This T cell receptor (beta chain) was documented in a study of PD-1 blockade in classical Hodgkin lymphoma. As for the study in general: Nivolumab was given intravenously to patients at 3 mg/kg every 2 weeks.

Clones were read by immunoSEQ multiplex PCR, and TCRdb kept only the in-frame ones, dropping some. The sample has 20,000 to 30,000 clones; about 80% are singletons. Patients all relapsed after autologous stem cell transplantation, and there was variation in brentuximab vedotin exposure. General observations from the study: Complete responders entered with baseline diversity on par with newly diagnosed patients, the results showed. Baseline TCR diversity was reportedly lower in newly diagnosed patients than in healthy donors. It was reported as lower still in relapsed/refractory patients. TCR diversity in CD4+, not CD8+, cells rose significantly by C4D1.

The germline V gene encodes CDR1 SGHAT and CDR2 FQNNGV. V shed 5 bases and J 0 bases; nucleotides not matched to a gene: 10. The length of the CDR3 is 17 residues. Concerning this clone: Antigen unknown.

The sequence derives from a human donor with classical Hodgkin lymphoma. V is TRBV11-2 and J is TRBJ2-1, with TRBD2 identical over 7 bases. The sample was peripheral blood mononuclear cells (PBMCs), taken before the second cycle of nivolumab. The CDR3 sequence: CASSRGRGLRSYNEQFF. The CDR3 nucleotides read TGTGCCAGCAGCCGCGGGAGAGGCTTGCGCTCCTACAATGAGCAGTTCTTC.